This T cell receptor (beta chain) was sequenced during a study of blood T cell repertoires in COVID-19. Study-wide background: Samples came from the United States, Italy and Spain, spanning acute and convalescent COVID-19. PBMCs, B-cell-depleted T cells, or T cells provided the cDNA or gDNA that made up the material.

This table comes from immunoSEQ multiplex PCR, and its TCRdb copy is limited to in-frame clones, with some not included. The table shows tens of thousands of clones, with roughly four fifths occurring only once. The V gene's germline CDR1 is SGHRS and CDR2 YFSETQ. Trimming removed 3 bases from V and 1 base from J; junction bases left unmatched: 15. The CDR3 runs to 20 residues. The chain combines TRBV5-1 with TRBJ2-5; TRBD2 matches 13 bases. This TCR came from a woman older than 75 with active or convalescent COVID-19. Material for sequencing was peripheral blood. The CDR3 nucleotides are TGCGCCAGCAGCTGCAAGTTGAGACTAGCGGGGGGCTGGCGCCAAGAGACCCAGTACTTC. It specifies CASSCKLRLAGGWRQETQYF. The full variable domain, in which reference TRBV5-1 and TRBJ2-5 provide the parts outside the CDR3, is KAGVTQTPRYLIKTRGQQVTLSCSPISGHRSVSWYQQTPGQGLQFLFEYFSETQRNKGNFPGRFSGRQFSNSRSEMNVSTLELGDSALYLCASSCKLRLAGGWRQETQYFGPGTRLLVL.